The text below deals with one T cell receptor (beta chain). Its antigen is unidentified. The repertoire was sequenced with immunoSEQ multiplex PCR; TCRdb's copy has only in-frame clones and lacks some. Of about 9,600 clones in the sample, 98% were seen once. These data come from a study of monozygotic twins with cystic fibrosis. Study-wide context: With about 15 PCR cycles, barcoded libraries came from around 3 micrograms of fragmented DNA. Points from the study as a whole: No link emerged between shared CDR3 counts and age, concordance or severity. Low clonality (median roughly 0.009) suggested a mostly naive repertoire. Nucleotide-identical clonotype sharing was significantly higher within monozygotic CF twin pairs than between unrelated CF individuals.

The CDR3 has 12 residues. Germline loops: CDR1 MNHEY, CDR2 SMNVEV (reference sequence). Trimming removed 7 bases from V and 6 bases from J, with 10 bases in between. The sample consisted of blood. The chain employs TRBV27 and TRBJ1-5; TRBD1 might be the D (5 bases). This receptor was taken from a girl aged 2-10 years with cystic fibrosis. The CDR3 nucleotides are TGTGCCAGCAAGGGGTTCGGTCAGCCCCAGCATTTT. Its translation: CASKGFGQPQHF.